Listed below are T cell receptor beta chains from one sample, sequenced in a study of CD8 T cells in ankylosing spondylitis. In TCRdb, the 5' RACE reads were re-called with MiXCR into one record per CDR3 protein. The table shows about 250,000 distinct CDR3 sequences, with more than 15% occurring only once. The specimen was blood, either unsorted or a sorted T cell fraction (not recorded which). These receptors were collected from a male donor with ankylosing spondylitis or in good health (not recorded which). Each CDR3 is given with its conserved first and last residue. D genes are given only for firm matches. Size is stated for part of the rows, as once, few or many counts, or as a class when the clone is expanded.

d_gene: TRBD2; j_gene: TRBJ2-3; abundance: few; v_gene: TRBV11-2; CDR3aa: CASSLRWGLTDTQYF; CDR3nt: TGTGCCAGCAGCTTACGTTGGGGACTAACAGATACGCAGTATTTT
d_gene: TRBD1; j_gene: TRBJ2-2; abundance: few; v_gene: TRBV4-1; CDR3aa: CASSPPGRGQGVAQSAGELFF; CDR3nt: TGCGCCAGCAGCCCCCCCGGCCGGGGACAGGGAGTAGCCCAGTCCGCCGGGGAGCTGTTTTTT
d_gene: -; j_gene: TRBJ1-1; abundance: -; v_gene: TRBV7-3; CDR3aa: CASSLIGGNTEAFF; CDR3nt: TGTGCCAGCAGCTTAATTGGGGGTAACACTGAAGCTTTCTTT
d_gene: -; j_gene: TRBJ2-7; abundance: many; v_gene: TRBV11-3; CDR3aa: CASSLSGPNDEQYF; CDR3nt: TGTGCCAGCAGCTTAAGCGGGCCTAACGACGAGCAGTACTTC
d_gene: -; j_gene: TRBJ2-3; abundance: -; v_gene: TRBV2; CDR3aa: CASSDVFRGPSTDTQYF; CDR3nt: TGTGCCAGCAGTGATGTCTTTCGGGGACCTAGCACAGATACGCAGTATTTT
d_gene: TRBD1; j_gene: TRBJ2-1; abundance: -; v_gene: TRBV29-1; CDR3aa: CSVTAQDRVRVLTYNEQFF; CDR3nt: TGCAGCGTAACCGCCCAGGACAGGGTTCGGGTTCTGACCTACAATGAGCAGTTCTTC
d_gene: -; j_gene: TRBJ2-1; abundance: -; v_gene: TRBV5-1; CDR3aa: CASSLSGQRSYNEQFF; CDR3nt: TGCGCCAGCAGTTTATCGGGCCAGCGGTCCTACAATGAGCAGTTCTTC
d_gene: -; j_gene: TRBJ1-1; abundance: -; v_gene: TRBV4-3; CDR3aa: CASSQDRAVRAFF; CDR3nt: TGCGCCAGCAGCCAAGATCGGGCCGTCCGGGCTTTCTTT
d_gene: -; j_gene: TRBJ1-4; abundance: -; v_gene: TRBV20-1; CDR3aa: CSASAGIGKLFF; CDR3nt: TGCAGTGCTAGTGCGGGGATTGGAAAACTGTTTTTT
d_gene: -; j_gene: TRBJ2-7; abundance: few; v_gene: TRBV4-1; CDR3aa: CASSQTRGALYEQYF; CDR3nt: TGCGCCAGCAGCCAGACCCGGGGGGCCCTTTACGAGCAGTACTTC
d_gene: TRBD2; j_gene: TRBJ2-5; abundance: many; v_gene: TRBV5-6; CDR3aa: CASSLGLAAEYF; CDR3nt: TGTGCCAGCAGCTTGGGGCTAGCGGCCGAGTACTTC
d_gene: TRBD1; j_gene: TRBJ2-7; abundance: few; v_gene: TRBV7-9; CDR3aa: CASSYPGQGTHEQYF; CDR3nt: TGTGCCAGCAGCTACCCGGGACAGGGGACTCACGAGCAGTACTTC
d_gene: -; j_gene: TRBJ2-7; abundance: few; v_gene: TRBV18; CDR3aa: CASSPQGPYEQYF; CDR3nt: TGTGCCAGCTCACCACAGGGACCCTACGAGCAGTACTTC
d_gene: -; j_gene: TRBJ2-3; abundance: -; v_gene: TRBV11-2; CDR3aa: CASSLIGSPPDTQYF; CDR3nt: TGTGCCAGCAGCTTAATTGGCAGCCCCCCAGATACGCAGTATTTT
d_gene: -; j_gene: TRBJ2-7; abundance: many; v_gene: TRBV7-9; CDR3aa: CASSTAYEQYF; CDR3nt: TGTGCCAGCAGCACTGCCTACGAGCAGTACTTC
d_gene: TRBD2; j_gene: TRBJ2-7; abundance: -; v_gene: TRBV7-8; CDR3aa: CASSSLSGRMTPYEQYF; CDR3nt: TGTGCCAGCAGCTCCCTTAGCGGGAGGATGACCCCCTACGAGCAGTACTTC
d_gene: -; j_gene: TRBJ2-7; abundance: many; v_gene: TRBV9; CDR3aa: CASSGGGEQYF; CDR3nt: TGTGCCAGCAGCGGAGGGGGCGAGCAGTACTTC
d_gene: TRBD1; j_gene: TRBJ2-7; abundance: -; v_gene: TRBV29-1; CDR3aa: CSVDAGGYEQYF; CDR3nt: TGCAGCGTTGATGCAGGGGGCTACGAGCAGTACTTC
d_gene: -; j_gene: TRBJ2-7; abundance: -; v_gene: TRBV19; CDR3aa: CASSIPETGNYEQYF; CDR3nt: TGTGCCAGTAGTATACCAGAAACAGGGAACTACGAGCAGTACTTC
d_gene: -; j_gene: TRBJ1-1; abundance: few; v_gene: TRBV12-3/TRBV12-4; CDR3aa: CASSLVTALNTEAFF; CDR3nt: TGTGCCAGCAGTTTAGTGACGGCCCTGAACACTGAAGCTTTCTTT
d_gene: -; j_gene: TRBJ2-1; abundance: few; v_gene: TRBV12-3/TRBV12-4; CDR3aa: CASSFDRSYNEQFF; CDR3nt: TGTGCCAGCAGTTTCGACAGATCCTACAATGAGCAGTTCTTC